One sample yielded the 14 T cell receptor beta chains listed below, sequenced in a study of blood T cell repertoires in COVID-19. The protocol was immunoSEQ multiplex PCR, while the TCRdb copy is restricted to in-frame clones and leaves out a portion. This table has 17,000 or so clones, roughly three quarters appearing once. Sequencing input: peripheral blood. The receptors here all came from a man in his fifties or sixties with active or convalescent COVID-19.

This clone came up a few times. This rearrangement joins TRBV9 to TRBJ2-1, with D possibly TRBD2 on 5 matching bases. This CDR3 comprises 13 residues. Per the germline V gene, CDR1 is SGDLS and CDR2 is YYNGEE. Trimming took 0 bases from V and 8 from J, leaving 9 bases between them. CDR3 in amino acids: CASSVGSGDEQFF. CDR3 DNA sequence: TGTGCCAGCAGCGTAGGTTCCGGGGATGAGCAGTTCTTC.

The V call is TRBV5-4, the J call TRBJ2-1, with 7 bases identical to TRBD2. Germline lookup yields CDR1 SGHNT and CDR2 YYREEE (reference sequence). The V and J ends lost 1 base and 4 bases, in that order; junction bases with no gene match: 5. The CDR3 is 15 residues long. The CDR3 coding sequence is TGTGCCAGCAGCTTGACGGGAGGAGGTTACAATGAGCAGTTCTTC. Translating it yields CASSLTGGGYNEQFF.

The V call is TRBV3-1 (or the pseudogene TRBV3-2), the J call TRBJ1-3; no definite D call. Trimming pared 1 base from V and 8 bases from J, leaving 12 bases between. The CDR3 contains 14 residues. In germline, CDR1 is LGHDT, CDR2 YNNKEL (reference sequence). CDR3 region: CASSQAAGRDTIYF. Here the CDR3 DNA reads TGTGCCAGCAGCCAAGCGGCGGGTCGGGACACCATATATTTT.

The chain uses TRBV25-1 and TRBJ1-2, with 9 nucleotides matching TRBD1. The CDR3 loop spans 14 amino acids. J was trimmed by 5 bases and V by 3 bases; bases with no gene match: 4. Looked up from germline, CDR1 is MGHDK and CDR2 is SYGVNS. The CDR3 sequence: CASSDRDRAYGYTF. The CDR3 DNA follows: TGTGCCAGCAGTGACAGGGACAGGGCTTATGGCTACACCTTC.

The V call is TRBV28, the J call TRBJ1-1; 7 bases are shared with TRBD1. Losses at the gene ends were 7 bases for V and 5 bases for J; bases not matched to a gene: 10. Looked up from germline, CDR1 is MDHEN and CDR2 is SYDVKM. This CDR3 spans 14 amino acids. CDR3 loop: CASTPQGVGTEAFF. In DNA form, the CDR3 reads TGTGCCAGCACCCCCCAGGGGGTCGGTACTGAAGCTTTCTTT.

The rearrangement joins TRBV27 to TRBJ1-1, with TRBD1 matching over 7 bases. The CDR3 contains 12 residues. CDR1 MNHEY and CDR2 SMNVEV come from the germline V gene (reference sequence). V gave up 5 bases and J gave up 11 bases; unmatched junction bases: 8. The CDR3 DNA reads TGTGCCAGCAGTCTCAGACAGGGTGCTGCTTTCTTT. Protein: CASSLRQGAAFF.

The CDR3 reads CASSRGVVTPEAFF. CDR3 DNA sequence: TGTGCCAGTAGTAGGGGGGTTGTGACCCCTGAAGCTTTCTTT. This sequence joins TRBV19 and TRBJ1-1, with D perhaps matching TRBD1 (5 bases). From germline, CDR1 is LNHDA and CDR2 SQIVND (reference sequence). V was shortened by 4 bases and J by 6 bases, with 15 bases between the two germline ends. The CDR3 spans 14 residues. Using reference TRBV19 and TRBJ1-1 for the parts outside the CDR3, the full variable domain is DGGITQSPKYLFRKEGQNVTLSCEQNLNHDAMYWYRQDPGQGLRLIYYSQIVNDFQKGDIAEGYSVSREKKESFPLTVTSAQKNPTAFYLCASSRGVVTPEAFFGQGTRLTVV.

Here the CDR3 DNA reads TGTGCCTGGGAACCGGGACAGGGTGGTTCACCCCTCCACTTT. This sequence encodes CAWEPGQGGSPLHF. The chain employs TRBV30 and TRBJ1-6, with TRBD1 identical over 9 bases. Germline V lookup: CDR1 GTSNPN, CDR2 SVGIG (reference sequence). This CDR3 has 14 residues. With V trimmed by 5 bases and J by 9 bases, 8 bases remained unmatched.

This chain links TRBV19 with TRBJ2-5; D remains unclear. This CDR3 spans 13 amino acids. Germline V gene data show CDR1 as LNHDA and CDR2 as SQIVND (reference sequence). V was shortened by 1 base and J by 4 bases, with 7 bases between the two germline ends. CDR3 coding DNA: TGTGCCAGTAGTATAGCGGTGAGAGAGACCCAGTACTTC. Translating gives CASSIAVRETQYF.

The CDR3 spells CASYNGGVTDTQYF. CDR3 in DNA: TGTGCCAGCTATAACGGGGGAGTGACAGATACGCAGTATTTT. V gene TRBV2 combines with J gene TRBJ2-3; D may be TRBD2 (6 bases). The CDR3 is made up of 14 amino acids. The germline V gene has CDR1 SNHLY and CDR2 FYNNEI. The V end was cut by 8 bases, the J end by 3 bases, with 15 bases between.

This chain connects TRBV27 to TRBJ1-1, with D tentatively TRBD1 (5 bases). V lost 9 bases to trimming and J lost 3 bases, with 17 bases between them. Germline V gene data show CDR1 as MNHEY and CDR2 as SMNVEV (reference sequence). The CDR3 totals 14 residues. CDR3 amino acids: CASRTRGWDTEAFF. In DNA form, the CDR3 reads TGTGCCAGTCGTACGCGGGGGTGGGACACTGAAGCTTTCTTT.

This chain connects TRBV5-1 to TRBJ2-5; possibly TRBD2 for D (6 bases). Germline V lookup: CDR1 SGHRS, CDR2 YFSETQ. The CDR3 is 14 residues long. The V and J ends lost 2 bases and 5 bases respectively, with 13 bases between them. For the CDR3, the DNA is TGCGCCAGCAGCTTAAGGAGAGGAGGGGAGACCCAGTACTTC. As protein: CASSLRRGGETQYF. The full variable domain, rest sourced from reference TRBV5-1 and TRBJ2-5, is KAGVTQTPRYLIKTRGQQVTLSCSPISGHRSVSWYQQTPGQGLQFLFEYFSETQRNKGNFPGRFSGRQFSNSRSEMNVSTLELGDSALYLCASSLRRGGETQYFGPGTRLLVL.

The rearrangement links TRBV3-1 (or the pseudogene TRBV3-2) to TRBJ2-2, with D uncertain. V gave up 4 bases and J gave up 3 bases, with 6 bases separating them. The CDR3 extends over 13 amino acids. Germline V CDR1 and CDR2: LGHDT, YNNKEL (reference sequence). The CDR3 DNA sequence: TGTGCCAGCAGCCGTACTTACACCGGGGAGCTGTTTTTT. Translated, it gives CASSRTYTGELFF.

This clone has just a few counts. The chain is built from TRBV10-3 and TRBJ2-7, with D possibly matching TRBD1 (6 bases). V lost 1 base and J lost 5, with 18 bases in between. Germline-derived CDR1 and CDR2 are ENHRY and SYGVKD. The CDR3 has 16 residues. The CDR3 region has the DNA TGTGCCATCAGTGAGTATGGAGCAGGGGAAAAGGACGAGCAGTACTTC. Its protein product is CAISEYGAGEKDEQYF.